The clone carrying this TCR beta chain was seen just once. Its antigen remains unknown. Germline assignment: CDR1 SGHTA and CDR2 FQGNSA. This CDR3 is built from 17 residues. V lost 5 bases and J 7 bases, leaving 26 bases between the germline ends. These data originate in a study of cytomegalovirus exposure and HLA in healthy donors. Regarding the study as a whole: Cytomegalovirus association was assigned to about 150 TCR beta chains.

The repertoire was sequenced with immunoSEQ multiplex PCR; TCRdb's copy has only in-frame clones and lacks some. The repertoire consists of approximately 280,000 clones, with approximately 87% occurring once and the leading ten covering around 0.9%. The clonotype originates from a woman aged 18-29 years in good health and CMV-seronegative. This chain joins TRBV7-2 and TRBJ1-2; unclear D gene. Sequencing used PBMCs. The CDR3 protein is CASSTIPGPGGGSGYTF. The CDR3, as DNA: TGTGCCAGCAGCACAATCCCGGGCCCAGGAGGCGGCTCTGGCTACACCTTC.